This T cell receptor beta chain was recovered during a study of early T cells in non-severe SARS-CoV-2 infection. The table lists this clonotype with a few counts. Researchers tagged individual cDNA molecules with unique molecular identifiers. Each CDR3 protein gets one entry after TCRdb re-called the 5' RACE reads with MiXCR. Altogether some 70,000 distinct CDR3 sequences are present, about 9% being singletons, with the ten largest covering 5.5% to 7%. With 5 bases clipped from V and 5 bases from J, the junction kept 5 bases outside the gene matches. Germline values: CDR1 SGHTA, CDR2 FQGNSA. The CDR3 is 15 amino acids.

The sequence was obtained from an adult who was a healthcare worker with PCR-confirmed SARS-CoV-2 infection or an uninfected control (not recorded which). Sequences were obtained from whole blood. The gene calls are TRBV7-2 and TRBJ2-5; 13 nucleotides match TRBD2. The CDR3 DNA reads TGTGCCAGCAGCCCCCCGGGACTAGCGGGGGAGACCCAGTACTTC. The encoded protein is CASSPPGLAGETQYF.